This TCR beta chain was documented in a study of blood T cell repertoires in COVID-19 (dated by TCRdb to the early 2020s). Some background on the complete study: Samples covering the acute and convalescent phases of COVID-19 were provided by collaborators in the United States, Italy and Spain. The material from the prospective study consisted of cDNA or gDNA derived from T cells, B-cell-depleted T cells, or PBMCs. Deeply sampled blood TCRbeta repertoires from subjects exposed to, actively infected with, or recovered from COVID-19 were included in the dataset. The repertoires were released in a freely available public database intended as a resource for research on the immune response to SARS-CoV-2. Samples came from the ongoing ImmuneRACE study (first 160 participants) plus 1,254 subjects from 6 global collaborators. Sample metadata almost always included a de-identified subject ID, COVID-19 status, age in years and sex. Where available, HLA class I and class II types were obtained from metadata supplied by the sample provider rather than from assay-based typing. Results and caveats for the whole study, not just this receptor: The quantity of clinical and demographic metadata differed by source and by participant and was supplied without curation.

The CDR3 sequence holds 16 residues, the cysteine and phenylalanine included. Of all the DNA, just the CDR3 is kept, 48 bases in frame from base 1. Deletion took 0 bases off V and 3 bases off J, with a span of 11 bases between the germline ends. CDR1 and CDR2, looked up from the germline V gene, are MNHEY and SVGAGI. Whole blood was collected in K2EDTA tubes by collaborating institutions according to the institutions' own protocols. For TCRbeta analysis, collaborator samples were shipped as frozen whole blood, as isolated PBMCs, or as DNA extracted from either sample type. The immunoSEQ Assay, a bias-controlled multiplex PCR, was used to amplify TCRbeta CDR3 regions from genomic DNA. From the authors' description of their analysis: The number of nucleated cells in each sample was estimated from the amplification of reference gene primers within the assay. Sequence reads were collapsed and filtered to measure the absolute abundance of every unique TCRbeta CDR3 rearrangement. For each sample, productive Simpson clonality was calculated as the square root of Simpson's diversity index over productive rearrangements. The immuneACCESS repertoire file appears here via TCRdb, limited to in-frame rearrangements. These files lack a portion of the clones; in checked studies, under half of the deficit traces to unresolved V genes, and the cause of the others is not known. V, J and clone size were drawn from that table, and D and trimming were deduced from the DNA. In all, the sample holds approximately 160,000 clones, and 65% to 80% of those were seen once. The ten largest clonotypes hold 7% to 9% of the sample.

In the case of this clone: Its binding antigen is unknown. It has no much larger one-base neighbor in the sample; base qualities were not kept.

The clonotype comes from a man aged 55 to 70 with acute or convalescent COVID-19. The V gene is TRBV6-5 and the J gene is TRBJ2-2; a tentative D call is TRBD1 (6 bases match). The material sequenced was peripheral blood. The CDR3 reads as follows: CASSYSKGGDTGELFF. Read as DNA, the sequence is TGTGCCAGCAGTTACTCGAAAGGGGGAGACACCGGGGAGCTGTTTTTT.